This T cell receptor (beta chain) was sequenced in a study of CD8+ T cells in alopecia areata. Study background: Scoring of treated patients' severity used the percentage of affected scalp area.

TCR sequencing used cDNA made by reverse transcription of extracted RNA. Sequencing used immunoSEQ multiplex PCR; TCRdb keeps in-frame clones, though not all of them. The table lists approximately 200,000 clones, approximately 45% of them singletons, with roughly 2.6% in the top ten. As to treatment: oral pan-JAK inhibitor, 5-10 mg twice daily. Germline V CDR1 and CDR2: SNHLY, FYNNEI. This CDR3 is built from 15 residues. V was cut by 6 bases and J by 3 bases, with 16 bases left in between. The gene calls are TRBV2 and TRBJ2-3; D could derive from TRBD1 or TRBD2 (5 bases each). Specimen: CD4+ T cells sorted from blood, collected between weeks 36 and 40, from a patient treated with tofacitinib. The receptor was derived from a human donor with alopecia areata. The CDR3 bases are TGTGCCAGCAGGGGGACCCTGGCTCAAACAGATACGCAGTATTTT. It encodes CASRGTLAQTDTQYF.